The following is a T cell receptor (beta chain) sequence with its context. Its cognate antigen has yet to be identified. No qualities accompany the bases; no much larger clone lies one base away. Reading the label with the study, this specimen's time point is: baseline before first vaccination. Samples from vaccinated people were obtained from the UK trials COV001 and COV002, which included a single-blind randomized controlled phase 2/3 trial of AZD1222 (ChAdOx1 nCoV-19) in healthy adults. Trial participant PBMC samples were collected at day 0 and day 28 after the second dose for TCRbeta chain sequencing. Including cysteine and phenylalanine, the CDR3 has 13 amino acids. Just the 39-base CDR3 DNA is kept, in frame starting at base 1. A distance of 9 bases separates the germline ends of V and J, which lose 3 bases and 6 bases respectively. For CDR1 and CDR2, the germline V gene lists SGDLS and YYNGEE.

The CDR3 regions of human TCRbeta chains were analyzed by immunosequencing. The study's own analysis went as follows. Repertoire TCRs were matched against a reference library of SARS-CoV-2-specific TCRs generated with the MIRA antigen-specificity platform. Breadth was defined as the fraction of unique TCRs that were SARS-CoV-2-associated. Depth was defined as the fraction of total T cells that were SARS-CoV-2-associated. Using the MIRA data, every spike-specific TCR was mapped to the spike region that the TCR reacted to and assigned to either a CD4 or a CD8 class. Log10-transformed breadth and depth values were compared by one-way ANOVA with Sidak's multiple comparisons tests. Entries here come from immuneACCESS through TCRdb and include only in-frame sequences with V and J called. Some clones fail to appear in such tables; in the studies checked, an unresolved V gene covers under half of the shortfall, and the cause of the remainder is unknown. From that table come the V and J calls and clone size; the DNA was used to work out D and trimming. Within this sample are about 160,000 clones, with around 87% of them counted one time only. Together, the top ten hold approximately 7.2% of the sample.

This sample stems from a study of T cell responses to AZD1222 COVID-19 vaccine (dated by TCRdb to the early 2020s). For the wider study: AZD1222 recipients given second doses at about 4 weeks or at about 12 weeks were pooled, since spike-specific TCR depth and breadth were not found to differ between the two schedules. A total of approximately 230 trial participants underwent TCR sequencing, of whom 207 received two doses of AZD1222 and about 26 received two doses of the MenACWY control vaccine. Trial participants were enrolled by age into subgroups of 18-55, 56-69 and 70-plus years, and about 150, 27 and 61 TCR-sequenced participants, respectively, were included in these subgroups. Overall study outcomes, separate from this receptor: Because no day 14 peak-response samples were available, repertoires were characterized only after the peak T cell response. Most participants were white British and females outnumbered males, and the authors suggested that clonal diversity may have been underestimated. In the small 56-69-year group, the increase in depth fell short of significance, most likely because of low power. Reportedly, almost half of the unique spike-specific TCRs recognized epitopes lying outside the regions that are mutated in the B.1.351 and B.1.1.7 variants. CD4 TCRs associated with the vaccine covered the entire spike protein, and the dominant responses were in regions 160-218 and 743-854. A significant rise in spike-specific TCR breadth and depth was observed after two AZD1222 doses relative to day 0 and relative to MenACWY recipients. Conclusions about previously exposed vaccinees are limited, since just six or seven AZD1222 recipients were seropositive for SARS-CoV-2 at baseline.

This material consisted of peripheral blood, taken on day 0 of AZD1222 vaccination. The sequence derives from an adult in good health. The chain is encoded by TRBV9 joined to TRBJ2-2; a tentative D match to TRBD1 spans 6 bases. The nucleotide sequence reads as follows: TGTGCCAGCAGCGAACAGGGAGCCGGGGAGCTGTTTTTT. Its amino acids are CASSEQGAGELFF. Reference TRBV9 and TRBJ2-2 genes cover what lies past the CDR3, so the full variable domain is DSGVTQTPKHLITATGQRVTLRCSPRSGDLSVYWYQQSLDQGLQFLIQYYNGEERAKGNILERFSAQQFPDLHSELNLSSLELGDSALYFCASSEQGAGELFFGEGSRLTVL.